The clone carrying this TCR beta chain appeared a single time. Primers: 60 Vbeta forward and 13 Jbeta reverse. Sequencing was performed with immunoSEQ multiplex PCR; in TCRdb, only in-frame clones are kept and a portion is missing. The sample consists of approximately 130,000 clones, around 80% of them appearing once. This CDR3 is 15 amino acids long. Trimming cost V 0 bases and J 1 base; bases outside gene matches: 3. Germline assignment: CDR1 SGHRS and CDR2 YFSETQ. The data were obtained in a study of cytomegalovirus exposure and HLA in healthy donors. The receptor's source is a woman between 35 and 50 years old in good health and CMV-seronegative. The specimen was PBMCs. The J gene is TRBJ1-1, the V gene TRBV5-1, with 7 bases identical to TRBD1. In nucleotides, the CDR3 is TGCGCCAGCAGCTTGGCCCGGGACAGGAACACTGAAGCTTTCTTT. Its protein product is CASSLARDRNTEAFF.